The next 15 T cell receptor beta chains were all read from a single sample in a study of OX40 agonist ivuxolimab in advanced cancers. The assay was immunoSEQ multiplex PCR, and TCRdb's table has in-frame clones only and misses some. In the table there are approximately 54,000 clones, about 88% of which are singletons. The source was CD4+ or CD8+ T cells sorted from blood, collected in a trial of the OX40 agonist ivuxolimab. Every receptor here comes from an adult with an advanced solid tumor such as melanoma, head and neck, liver or kidney cancer.

The rearrangement links TRBV6-6 to TRBJ2-1; D tentatively reads TRBD1 or TRBD2 (5 bases each). The CDR3 loop spans 13 amino acids. Germline CDR1 reads MNHNY; CDR2 reads SVGAGI (reference sequence). V lost 7 bases, J lost 6 bases, and 13 bases lay in between. The CDR3 nucleotides are TGTGCCAGCATACGGGACGGCGGCAATGAGCAGTTCTTC. Amino acids: CASIRDGGNEQFF.

Regarding this clone: The junction differs from germline at one of its ends, possibly a read error. The chain couples TRBV6-5 to TRBJ1-5; 9 nucleotides line up with TRBD1. In germline, CDR1 is MNHEY, CDR2 SVGAGI. The CDR3 is made up of 14 amino acids. CDR3: CASSRQGGNRPQHF. CDR3 DNA: TGTGCCAGCAGCCGACAGGGGGGCAATCGGCCCCAGCATTTT.

The chain couples TRBV5-1 to TRBJ2-2; 9 bases align to TRBD1. From germline, CDR1 is SGHRS and CDR2 YFSETQ. After removal of 0 bases from V and 4 bases from J, the junction contained 1 base not matched to a gene. CDR3 length: 15 amino acids. CDR3 amino acids: CASSLGDRATGELFF. CDR3 nucleotides: TGCGCCAGCAGCTTGGGGGACAGGGCCACCGGGGAGCTGTTTTTT.

The chain carries TRBV5-6 and TRBJ1-4; TRBD1 might be the D (6 bases). V lost 2 bases and J 6 bases, leaving 14 bases between the germline ends. Germline assignment: CDR1 SGHDT and CDR2 YYEEEE. The CDR3 runs to 15 residues. The CDR3 coding sequence is TGTGCCAGCAGCTTCCCTGGGGGCGGTGATGAAAAACTGTTTTTT. It translates to CASSFPGGGDEKLFF.

The chain is built from TRBV27 and TRBJ2-1; D is unclear. Germline assignment: CDR1 MNHEY and CDR2 SMNVEV (reference sequence). The V and J ends lost 7 bases and 5 bases respectively, with 12 bases between them. This CDR3 is 13 amino acids long. CDR3 loop: CASNNKFHNEQFF. The CDR3 coding sequence is TGTGCCAGCAACAATAAGTTTCACAATGAGCAGTTCTTC.

J is TRBJ1-5 and V is TRBV6-1; D gene uncertain. The CDR3 is 14 amino acids. V lost 1 base and J 0 bases, leaving 4 bases between the germline ends. Germline V gene lookup returns CDR1 MNHNS and CDR2 SASEGT. The DNA of the CDR3 is TGTGCCAGCAGTGAAGAATATAGCAATCAGCCCCAGCATTTT. Translation: CASSEEYSNQPQHF.

The rearrangement links TRBV5-5 to TRBJ1-2; D is unresolved. Looked up from germline, CDR1 is SGHKS and CDR2 is YYEKEE (reference sequence). The germline V and J ends were trimmed by 1 base and 3 bases, with 10 bases remaining between them. CDR3 length equals 14 residues. The CDR3 bases are TGTGCCAGCAGCTTGTCCAGTTCGTACTATGGCTACACCTTC. Translated: CASSLSSSYYGYTF.

This sequence joins TRBV19 and TRBJ1-6, with D maybe TRBD1 (6 bases). The CDR3 runs to 12 residues. Trimming stripped 6 bases from V and 10 bases from J, with 10 bases between. Germline V lookup: CDR1 LNHDA, CDR2 SQIVND (reference sequence). The CDR3 coding sequence is TGTGCCAGTAGAGCAGGGGAGTCACCCCTCCACTTT. Encoded protein: CASRAGESPLHF.

The chain recombines TRBV9 with TRBJ2-5, with D perhaps TRBD1 (5 bases). Per germline, CDR1 SGDLS and CDR2 YYNGEE. This CDR3 contains 13 residues. V lost 3 bases to trimming and J lost 8 bases, with 14 bases between them. CDR3 amino acids: CASSGTGRGTQYF. The CDR3 DNA reads TGTGCCAGCAGCGGTACAGGACGAGGTACCCAGTACTTC. Combining the CDR3 with reference TRBV9 and TRBJ2-5 gives the whole variable domain DSGVTQTPKHLITATGQRVTLRCSPRSGDLSVYWYQQSLDQGLQFLIQYYNGEERAKGNILERFSAQQFPDLHSELNLSSLELGDSALYFCASSGTGRGTQYFGPGTRLLVL.

This clone was seen only a few times. The rearrangement joins TRBV7-3 to TRBJ2-7; either TRBD1 or TRBD2 may fit D (5 bases each). V gave up 4 bases and J gave up 6 bases, with 13 bases separating them. Germline V gives CDR1 SGHTA, CDR2 FQGTGA. The CDR3 extends over 13 amino acids. Written as DNA, the CDR3 is TGTGCCAGCAGCTATCAGAGGGGACGCGAGCAGTACTTC. It translates to CASSYQRGREQYF. The full variable domain, with the rest looked up from reference TRBV7-3 and TRBJ2-7, is GAGVSQTPSNKVTEKGKYVELRCDPISGHTALYWYRQSLGQGPEFLIYFQGTGAADDSGLPNDRFFAVRPEGSVSTLKIQRTERGDSAVYLCASSYQRGREQYFGPGTRLTVT.

To note about this clone: This sample also contains other DNA sequences that code for the same CDR3. This chain joins TRBV19 and TRBJ2-7, with D tentatively TRBD1 (6 bases). Germline CDR1 reads LNHDA; CDR2 reads SQIVND (reference sequence). The CDR3 length is 13 residues. V lost 3 bases and J lost 3, with 9 bases in between. CDR3 region: CASSIGDNYEQYF. CDR3 coding DNA: TGTGCCAGTAGTATTGGGGACAACTACGAGCAGTACTTC.

This chain uses TRBV11-2 with TRBJ2-2; weak D call: TRBD2 (5 bases). Germline CDR1 SGHAT, CDR2 FQNNGV. Trimming shortened V by 3 bases and J by 8 bases, and 10 bases separated the two germline ends. The CDR3 is 13 residues long. CDR3 sequence (DNA): TGTGCCAGCAGCTTCACTAGATGGGGGGAGCTGTTTTTT. Its translation is CASSFTRWGELFF.

The chain is built from TRBV11-1 and TRBJ1-4; D unclear. The CDR3 loop spans 14 amino acids. Trimming stripped 3 bases from V and 4 bases from J, with 9 bases between. Germline V gives CDR1 SGHAT, CDR2 FQDESV (reference sequence). For the CDR3, the DNA is TGTGCCAGCAGCTTGGACCCTTATAATGAAAAACTGTTTTTT. Translated: CASSLDPYNEKLFF.

The chain carries TRBV9 and TRBJ2-7, with 7 bases lining up with TRBD2. The ends lost 3 bases at V and 7 bases at J; junction bases unmatched: 1. Germline lookup yields CDR1 SGDLS and CDR2 YYNGEE. The CDR3 loop spans 11 amino acids. The CDR3 DNA reads as TGTGCCAGCAGCGCGGGGGGAGAGCAGTACTTC. Its translation is CASSAGGEQYF. The entire variable domain, with the rest obtained from reference TRBV9 and TRBJ2-7, is as follows: DSGVTQTPKHLITATGQRVTLRCSPRSGDLSVYWYQQSLDQGLQFLIQYYNGEERAKGNILERFSAQQFPDLHSELNLSSLELGDSALYFCASSAGGEQYFGPGTRLTVT.

This clone was seen a single time. This chain links TRBV6-5 with TRBJ1-5; 8 positions agree with TRBD1. CDR1 and CDR2 (germline): MNHEY, SVGAGI. The CDR3 extends over 14 amino acids. Germline trimming cut 6 bases from V and 6 bases from J; bases unmatched to any gene: 7. The CDR3 nucleotides read TGTGCCAGCAGGCCAGGGGGCTTGGGTCAGCCCCAGCATTTT. It is translated as CASRPGGLGQPQHF.